The clone carrying this T cell receptor (beta chain) was picked up a small number of times. This sample was taken from a study of T-cell reconstitution after alpha-beta-depleted transplantation in children. For TCRbeta, the library was prepared with unique molecular identifiers. TCRdb analysed the PCR reads with MiXCR anew, one entry per CDR3 protein. This table holds around 250,000 distinct CDR3 sequences, more than 9% found once. Deletions cut 0 bases from V and 5 bases from J, with 13 bases between. Germline lookup yields CDR1 SGDLS and CDR2 YYNGEE. The CDR3 is 15 residues long. Sequenced here: PBMCs from the stem cell graft donor, sampled from the stem cell graft. The chain combines TRBV9 with TRBJ2-3; D call uncertain. The receptor comes from a human donor who donated a stem cell graft to a child with SCID. DNA of the CDR3: TGTGCCAGCAGCGTAGTGGGAACTTCGGGAGATACGCAGTATTTT. This gives the protein CASSVVGTSGDTQYF.